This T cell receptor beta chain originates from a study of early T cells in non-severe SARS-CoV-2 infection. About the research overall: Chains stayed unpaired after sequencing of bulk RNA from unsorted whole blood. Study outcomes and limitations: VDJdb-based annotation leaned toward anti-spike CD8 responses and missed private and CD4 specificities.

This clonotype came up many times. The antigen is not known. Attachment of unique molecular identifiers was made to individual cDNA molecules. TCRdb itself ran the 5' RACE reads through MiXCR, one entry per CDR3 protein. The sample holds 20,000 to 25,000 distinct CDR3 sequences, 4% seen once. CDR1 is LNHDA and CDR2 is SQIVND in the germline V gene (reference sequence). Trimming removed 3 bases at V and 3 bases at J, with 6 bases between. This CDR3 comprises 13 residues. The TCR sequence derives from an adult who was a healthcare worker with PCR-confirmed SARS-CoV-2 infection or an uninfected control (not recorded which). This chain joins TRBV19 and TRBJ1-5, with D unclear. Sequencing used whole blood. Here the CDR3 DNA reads TGTGCCAGTAGTATTAGGAACAATCAGCCCCAGCATTTT. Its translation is CASSIRNNQPQHF.